Each of the 30 T cell receptor beta chains below was sequenced from the same sample in a study of glioma-infiltrating T cells. TCR alpha and beta CDR3 regions were amplified from RNA using iRepertoire nested multiplex PCR. TCRdb independently ran MiXCR on the multiplex PCR reads; one entry per CDR3 protein. The sample yields about 210,000 distinct CDR3 sequences, 30% to 40% seen once. Input material: glioma tissue, nonneoplastic brain tissue, or PBMCs (not recorded which). The receptors were sampled from a human donor with low-grade glioma or glioblastoma, undergoing nonglioma brain surgery, or in good health (not recorded which).

This clonotype was found a few times. The chain has TRBV29-1 and TRBJ2-5, with 9 bases lining up with TRBD1. CDR1 and CDR2 (germline): SQVTM, ANQGSEA. The CDR3 runs to 15 residues. J lost 4 bases, V lost 4 bases, and 10 bases had no gene match. The DNA of the CDR3 is TGCAGCGTTGTCAGAGACAGGGGGTTCATAGAGACCCAGTACTTC. Translating it yields CSVVRDRGFIETQYF. Variable domain in full (rest from reference TRBV29-1 and TRBJ2-5): SAVISQKPSRDICQRGTSLTIQCQVDSQVTMMFWYRQQPGQSLTLIATANQGSEATYESGFVIDKFPISRPNLTFSTLTVSNMSPEDSSIYLCSVVRDRGFIETQYFGPGTRLLVL.

In its sample, this clonotype was seen a few times. The V gene is TRBV24-1, the J gene TRBJ2-1; 8 bases agree with TRBD2. With V trimmed by 4 bases and J by 4 bases, 20 bases remained unmatched. The CDR3 is 20 residues long. Germline CDR1 KGHDR, CDR2 SFDVKD. The CDR3 nucleotides are TGTGCCACCAGTGACATTTCGACTAGCGCCCATAGAGAGTTTTACAATGAGCAGTTCTTC. It yields the protein CATSDISTSAHREFYNEQFF.

This clonotype appeared a few times. The V call is TRBV5-1, the J call TRBJ2-7; D perhaps matches TRBD2 (6 bases). V lost 4 bases and J lost 2, with 13 bases in between. This CDR3 is 14 amino acids long. From germline, CDR1 is SGHRS and CDR2 YFSETQ. CDR3 region: CASSLGEVPYEQYF. Written as DNA, the CDR3 is TGCGCCAGCAGCCTTGGGGAGGTCCCCTACGAGCAGTACTTC.

The rearrangement links TRBV6-1 to TRBJ2-1; 7 bases fit TRBD2. V gave up 7 bases and J gave up 2 bases; unmatched junction bases: 5. This CDR3 is built from 14 residues. Germline V gene sequence: CDR1 MNHNS, CDR2 SASEGT. This CDR3 reads CASNGLETYNEQFF. CDR3 bases: TGTGCCAGCAATGGACTAGAAACCTACAATGAGCAGTTCTTC.

The chain couples TRBV25-1 to TRBJ2-5; no clear D gene. V was shortened by 3 bases and J by 1 base, with 6 bases between the two germline ends. The CDR3 consists of 13 residues. CDR1 and CDR2 (germline): MGHDK, SYGVNS. Here the CDR3 reads CASSDGSQETQYF. The CDR3 DNA is TGTGCCAGCAGTGATGGCAGCCAAGAGACCCAGTACTTC.

The V gene is TRBV30, the J gene TRBJ2-1; no reliable D call. The V gene's germline CDR1 is GTSNPN and CDR2 SVGIG (reference sequence). V dropped 4 bases and J dropped 3 bases, with 13 bases sitting between them. This CDR3 has 14 amino acids. CDR3 nucleotides: TGTGCCTGGATAACACAGCAGTACTACAATGAGCAGTTCTTC. Amino acid sequence: CAWITQQYYNEQFF.

This clonotype has a count of ten or more. V gene TRBV6-1 combines with J gene TRBJ2-4; the match to TRBD2 covers 16 bases. The ends lost 6 bases at V and 12 bases at J; junction bases unmatched: 8. The CDR3 consists of 15 residues. Germline V gene lookup returns CDR1 MNHNS and CDR2 SASEGT. Here the CDR3 DNA reads TGTGCCAGCAGGACCGGGACTAGCGGGAGGGGGGATCAGTACTTC. Amino acid sequence: CASRTGTSGRGDQYF.

In its sample, this clonotype was seen many times. CDR3 DNA sequence: TGTGCCAGCAGCGCCTTTACTTCTGGGGCCAACGTCCTGACTTTC. Translating gives CASSAFTSGANVLTF. The chain uses TRBV11-1 and TRBJ2-6; D is unclear. V was clipped by 5 bases and J by 1 base, with 9 bases between them. CDR1 SGHAT and CDR2 FQDESV come from the germline V gene (reference sequence). CDR3 length: 15 amino acids.

Turning to this clonotype: A much larger clone is a single base away; this may be a read error. This rearrangement joins TRBV18 to TRBJ2-5; TRBD2 might be the D (6 bases). Trimming removed 2 bases at V and 5 bases at J, with 12 bases between. Germline CDR1 KGHSH, CDR2 LQKENI. This CDR3 spans 14 amino acids. As DNA, the CDR3 is TGTGCCAGCTCACCAGGGCGGGGTGGTGAGACCCAGTACTTC. It yields the protein CASSPGRGGETQYF. The entire variable domain, with the rest obtained from reference TRBV18 and TRBJ2-5, is as follows: NAGVMQNPRHLVRRRGQEARLRCSPMKGHSHVYWYRQLPEEGLKFMVYLQKENIIDESGMPKERFSAEFPKEGPSILRIQQVVRGDSAAYFCASSPGRGGETQYFGPGTRLLVL.

This clonotype was found many times. The rearrangement joins TRBV7-9 to TRBJ1-1; D not certain. The CDR3 runs to 16 residues. Germline CDR1 reads SEHNR; CDR2 reads FQNEAQ (reference sequence). V was trimmed by 4 bases and J by 1 base, leaving 16 bases between them. The CDR3 is CASSYPLTVPNTEAFF. For the CDR3, the DNA is TGTGCCAGCAGCTATCCCTTAACGGTACCGAACACTGAAGCTTTCTTT.

This clonotype was seen at least ten times. V and J are TRBV15 and TRBJ2-1; D is perhaps TRBD1 (5 bases). Deletions cut 7 bases from V and 0 bases from J, with 13 bases between. From germline, CDR1 is LNHNV and CDR2 YYDKDF (reference sequence). The CDR3 contains 15 residues. The CDR3 is CATKRQTSSYNEQFF. CDR3 DNA: TGTGCCACCAAAAGACAGACCAGCTCCTACAATGAGCAGTTCTTC. Full variable domain (missing parts from reference TRBV15 and TRBJ2-1): DAMVIQNPRYQVTQFGKPVTLSCSQTLNHNVMYWYQQKSSQAPKLLFHYYDKDFNNEADTPDNFQSRRPNTSFCFLDIRSPGLGDTAMYLCATKRQTSSYNEQFFGPGTRLTVL.

With regard to this clonotype: This CDR3 is missing its conserved last phenylalanine or tryptophan, likely due to a read error. The V and J genes are TRBV7-2 and TRBJ2-7; no clear D. Trimming removed 4 bases from V and 4 bases from J, with 11 bases in between. CDR1 SGHTA and CDR2 FQGNSA come from the germline V gene. This CDR3 has 13 amino acids. CDR3 sequence (DNA): TGTGCCAGCAGCTCATCGGGCGGTTACGAGCAGTACCTC. Its translation: CASSSSGGYEQYL.

The chain employs TRBV6-1 and TRBJ2-7, with D possibly being TRBD1 (5 bases). This CDR3 spans 15 amino acids. The V end lost 6 bases, the J end lost 3 bases, and 18 bases lay between the germline ends. Germline loops: CDR1 MNHNS, CDR2 SASEGT. The CDR3 reads CASSPEVGARYEQYF. The CDR3 DNA is TGTGCCAGCAGCCCAGAGGTAGGGGCACGCTACGAGCAGTACTTC.

This clonotype was found many times. An end of the junction differs from the germline gene, which may be a read error. The CDR3 region is CGSSYSGGHGYTF. Written as DNA, the CDR3 is TGTGGCAGCAGTTACTCCGGGGGCCATGGCTACACCTTC. The chain carries TRBV6-2 or TRBV6-3 and TRBJ1-2; TRBD1 might be the D (6 bases). The CDR3 loop spans 13 amino acids. CDR1 is MNHEY and CDR2 is SVGEGT in the germline V gene.

This clonotype was recorded at least ten times. V gene TRBV20-1 combines with J gene TRBJ2-1; TRBD1 might be the D (6 bases). CDR1 is DFQATT and CDR2 is SNEGSKA in the germline V gene (reference sequence). The CDR3 is made up of 11 amino acids. V gave up 5 bases and J gave up 8 bases, with 10 bases separating them. The CDR3 nucleotides read TGCAGTGCTGAACAGGGTTATGAGCAGTTCTTC. This gives the protein CSAEQGYEQFF.

In the case of this clonotype: A read error may produce the germline difference seen at one junction end. The V and J genes are TRBV6-6 and TRBJ2-7; D gene ambiguous. The length of the CDR3 is 13 residues. Germline V gene lookup returns CDR1 MNHNY and CDR2 SVGAGI (reference sequence). CDR3 DNA sequence: TGTGCCGGCAGTCCTCAGAGCCTCTACGAGCAGTACTTC. Its translation is CAGSPQSLYEQYF.

This clonotype was observed at least ten times. V usage is TRBV12-3 or TRBV12-4 and J usage is TRBJ2-2, with TRBD1 matching 11 bases. This CDR3 is 14 amino acids long. Trimming at V came to 7 bases and at J to 9 bases, leaving 7 bases not matched to a gene. CDR3 residues: CASNPSDRGRELFF. The DNA for the CDR3 is TGTGCCAGCAACCCCTCGGACAGGGGGCGGGAGCTGTTTTTT.

This clonotype was recorded at least ten times. The chain is built from TRBV2 and TRBJ1-2; 7 bases line up with TRBD1. V shed 6 bases and J 6 bases; nucleotides not matched to a gene: 7. From germline, CDR1 is SNHLY and CDR2 FYNNEI. This CDR3 is 13 amino acids long. The CDR3 nucleotides are TGTGCCAGCAGGGTCCAGGGGGTCGATGGCTACACCTTC. As protein: CASRVQGVDGYTF.

The table lists this clonotype with many counts. V gene TRBV7-9 combines with J gene TRBJ2-7; unclear D gene. The CDR3 is 12 amino acids. The ends were cut back, 5 bases at V and 4 bases at J, with 9 bases in the middle. CDR1 and CDR2 (germline): SEHNR, FQNEAQ (reference sequence). The CDR3 nucleotides read TGTGCCAGCAGCCCTGACATTTACGAGCAGTACTTC. The encoded protein is CASSPDIYEQYF. Full variable domain (outside the CDR3, taken from reference TRBV7-9 and TRBJ2-7): DTGVSQNPRHKITKRGQNVTFRCDPISEHNRLYWYRQTLGQGPEFLTYFQNEAQLEKSRLLSDRFSAERPKGSFSTLEIQRTEQGDSAMYLCASSPDIYEQYFGPGTRLTVT.

This clonotype showed up many times. The chain links TRBV5-1 to TRBJ1-1, with D possibly TRBD1 on 6 matching bases. V was trimmed by 5 bases and J by 4 bases, leaving 9 bases between them. Germline V lookup: CDR1 SGHRS, CDR2 YFSETQ. The CDR3 has 12 residues. CDR3 in amino acids: CASRQGATEAFF. The CDR3, as DNA: TGCGCCAGCAGACAGGGAGCCACTGAAGCTTTCTTT.

The CDR3 is CASSLEGRQGVDGYTF. CDR3 DNA sequence: TGTGCCAGCAGCTTAGAAGGGAGACAGGGGGTCGATGGCTACACCTTC. The chain combines TRBV11-2 with TRBJ1-2, with TRBD1 matching over 9 bases. Germline-derived CDR1 and CDR2 are SGHAT and FQNNGV. The V and J ends lost 0 bases and 6 bases, in that order; junction bases with no gene match: 8. This CDR3 has 16 residues.

This clonotype turned up a few times. The rearrangement links TRBV4-1 to TRBJ2-7; 10 bases match TRBD1. The length of the CDR3 is 15 residues. V lost 2 bases and J lost 3; bases outside the gene matches: 4. Germline lookup yields CDR1 MGHRA and CDR2 YSYEKL. CDR3 in amino acids: CASSQSGQGVYEQYF. The CDR3 bases are TGCGCCAGCAGCCAAAGTGGACAGGGGGTCTACGAGCAGTACTTC.

The sample holds a few counts of this clonotype. The rearrangement uses TRBV5-1 and TRBJ1-4, with TRBD1 matching 7 bases. Germline loops: CDR1 SGHRS, CDR2 YFSETQ. The junction had 7 bases not matched to a gene; V was cut back by 4 bases and J by 1 base. This CDR3 region has 16 residues. DNA of the CDR3: TGCGCCAGCAGCGCCACAGGGGACGGAACTAATGAAAAACTGTTTTTT. It yields the protein CASSATGDGTNEKLFF.

This clonotype was detected many times. The genes are TRBV20-1 and TRBJ1-1, with 7 bases matching TRBD1. Germline CDR1 DFQATT, CDR2 SNEGSKA (reference sequence). This CDR3 spans 15 amino acids. The V segment lost 0 bases and the J segment 4 bases; nucleotides outside the gene matches: 8. The CDR3 sequence is CSARDGGRGTTEAFF. The CDR3 coding sequence is TGCAGTGCTAGAGATGGCGGCAGGGGGACCACTGAAGCTTTCTTT.

This clonotype showed up many times. The V and J genes are TRBV7-2 and TRBJ2-3, with D possibly matching TRBD1 (7 bases). The CDR3 has 17 amino acids. The V and J ends lost 1 base and 6 bases respectively, with 20 bases between them. Germline V gives CDR1 SGHTA, CDR2 FQGNSA. The CDR3 DNA reads TGTGCCAGCAGCTTAGTCAGGGGAATGGCAGGGGGGGATACGCAGTATTTT. Protein: CASSLVRGMAGGDTQYF.

This clonotype has a handful of counts. This rearrangement joins TRBV7-9 to TRBJ2-3; 15 bases agree with TRBD2. CDR1 and CDR2 (germline): SEHNR, FQNEAQ (reference sequence). V was pared by 6 bases and J by 3 bases, with 7 bases of the junction left unmatched. The CDR3 length is 17 residues. CDR3 region: CASSPGTSGRNTDTQYF. For the CDR3, the DNA is TGTGCCAGCAGTCCCGGGACTAGCGGGAGGAATACAGATACGCAGTATTTT.

This clonotype was seen at least ten times. The V and J genes are TRBV19 and TRBJ1-6; D is perhaps TRBD1 (5 bases). The germline V gene encodes CDR1 LNHDA and CDR2 SQIVND (reference sequence). The V gene lost 7 bases and the J gene lost 5 bases, with 12 bases spanning the gap. The CDR3 extends over 14 amino acids. CDR3 protein: CASTTGVHNSPLHF. In DNA form, the CDR3 reads TGTGCCAGTACGACGGGGGTCCATAATTCACCCCTCCACTTT.

This clonotype was picked up many times. The chain links TRBV27 to TRBJ2-2, with D unclear. V was pared by 1 base and J by 3 bases, with 15 bases between. Germline-derived CDR1 and CDR2 are MNHEY and SMNVEV (reference sequence). This CDR3 region has 17 residues. CDR3 in amino acids: CASSLYLNPKYTGELFF. DNA for the CDR3: TGTGCCAGCAGTTTATACCTAAATCCTAAGTACACCGGGGAGCTGTTTTTT.

The count of this clonotype is one. At one of its ends the junction is not consistent with the germline gene, which may arise from a read error. This chain uses TRBV20-1 with TRBJ1-1; D may be TRBD1 (6 bases). CDR3 length equals 17 residues. Germline lookup yields CDR1 DFQATT and CDR2 SNEGSKA (reference sequence). The CDR3 coding sequence is TGCAGTGATAGAGATGGCGGCAGGGGAGGAGAGAACACTGAAGCTCTCTTT. Translating it yields CSDRDGGRGGENTEALF.

In the case of this clonotype: A much larger clone lies a single base off, so this may be a read error. J is TRBJ1-5 and V is TRBV19; no definite D call. Germline V CDR1 and CDR2: LNHDA, SQIVND (reference sequence). CDR3 length equals 15 residues. Written as DNA, the CDR3 is TGTGCCAGTAGTATATCTGGCCGGAGCAGTCAGCCCCAGCATTTT. It specifies CASSISGRSSQPQHF.